The rows below give T cell receptor beta chains drawn from one sample of a study of radiotherapy plus CTLA-4 blockade in lung cancer. Sequencing was performed with immunoSEQ multiplex PCR; in TCRdb, only in-frame clones are kept and a portion is missing. The repertoire includes approximately 89,000 clones, 60% to 85% of them detected once, and approximately 4% sits in the top ten. The sequencing here drew on peripheral blood, taken from a patient treated with radiotherapy plus ipilimumab. Receptor source: a human donor with non-small cell lung cancer who had a partial response to radiotherapy plus ipilimumab. Some clones in this sample may be carry-over from other donors' samples. CDR3s include the opening cysteine and the closing phenylalanine or tryptophan. D genes are given only for firm matches. Size is stated for part of the rows, as once, few or many counts, or as a class when the clone is expanded.

clone_size	v_call	d_call	j_call	cdr3_nt	cdr3_aa
-	TRBV6-5	TRBD1	TRBJ2-7	TGTGCCAGCAGTCAGATCCAGGGGGTTGGGCAGTACTTC	CASSQIQGVGQYF
-	TRBV2	-	TRBJ1-6	TGTGCCAGCAGTGAACGTGCCAGGGTGACACCCCTCCACTTT	CASSERARVTPLHF
-	TRBV27	TRBD1	TRBJ2-2	TGTGCCAGCAGCACCGAGTACTCAGGGGGCTTAAGGGCCGAGCTGTTTTTT	CASSTEYSGGLRAELFF
few	TRBV7-2	-	TRBJ2-3	TGTGCCAGCAGCCGGACTTCCCCTCACACAGATACGCAGTATTTT	CASSRTSPHTDTQYF
-	TRBV2	-	TRBJ2-1	TGTGCCAGCAGTGTATCAGGAGGGGGCCCAACCTTTGAGCAGTTCTTC	CASSVSGGGPTFEQFF
once	TRBV11-2	-	TRBJ2-7	TGTGCCAGCAGCCCCCGAAGTGCCAGGGGCGAGCAGTACTTC	CASSPRSARGEQYF
-	TRBV5-4	-	TRBJ1-4	TGTGCCAGCAGCTTGCAGGGAAGTGGTGAAAAACTGTTTTTT	CASSLQGSGEKLFF
-	TRBV4-1	TRBD2	TRBJ2-3	TGCGCCAGCAGCCTTGATGGGGGGGTAGTCACAGATACGCAGTATTTT	CASSLDGGVVTDTQYF
-	TRBV11-2	-	TRBJ2-7	TGTGCCAGCAGCTTAAGTAAAGGGAGGAACGAGCAGTACTTC	CASSLSKGRNEQYF
few	TRBV6-1	-	TRBJ2-2	TGTGCCAGCCGAAACGCGGCGATTGGCGGGGAGCTGTTTTTT	CASRNAAIGGELFF
-	TRBV28	TRBD1	TRBJ1-1	TGTGCCAGCAGATTATCCGGGACAGTCTCCACTGAAGCTTTCTTT	CASRLSGTVSTEAFF
-	TRBV4-1	-	TRBJ2-1	TGCGCCAGCAGCCCGCTGGGCTCGAGCCTTAATGAGCAGTTCTTC	CASSPLGSSLNEQFF
-	TRBV4-2	TRBD1	TRBJ1-4	TGTGCCAGCAGCCAAGAACCTTTGGGACAGACAAATGAAAAACTGTTTTTT	CASSQEPLGQTNEKLFF
-	TRBV7-7	TRBD2	TRBJ2-3	TGTGCCAGCAGCTTAGGCGGGAGTGCGGCAGATACGCAGTATTTT	CASSLGGSAADTQYF
-	TRBV6-5	-	TRBJ1-1	TGTGCCAGCAACTCCAACGGGGACACTGAAGCTTTCTTT	CASNSNGDTEAFF
few	TRBV5-1	-	TRBJ1-6	TGCGCCAGCAGCTTGGAGGAGGGACGGAATAATTCACCCCTCCACTTT	CASSLEEGRNNSPLHF
-	TRBV7-2	-	TRBJ2-6	TGTGCCGGCAGCTTAACTGGGGCCGGGGCCAACGTCCTGACTTTC	CAGSLTGAGANVLTF
-	TRBV6-1	-	TRBJ2-7	TGTGCCAGCAGTTTGTCCAGGGCTGGGTACGAGCAGTACTTC	CASSLSRAGYEQYF
-	TRBV29-1	TRBD1	TRBJ1-3	TGCAGCGCCAGAACAGGGGAGAGCTCTGGAAACACCATATATTTT	CSARTGESSGNTIYF
-	TRBV2	TRBD1	TRBJ2-7	TGTGCCAGCAGTGGTGGGACAGGGCGGGAGCAGTACTTC	CASSGGTGREQYF
-	TRBV6-6	-	TRBJ2-7	TGTGCCAGCAGTTCAGTAGGGGGACCCTACGAGCAGTACTTC	CASSSVGGPYEQYF
-	TRBV29-1	-	TRBJ1-4	TGCAGCGCCGAATCGGGGGAAAAACTGTTTTTT	CSAESGEKLFF
once	TRBV4-1	TRBD1	TRBJ1-1	TGCGCCAGCAGCCCGGGACAGGGGGCGGTCGCTGAAGCTTTCTTT	CASSPGQGAVAEAFF